These T cell receptor beta chains were read from a single sample in a study of blood T cell repertoires in COVID-19. The table came from immunoSEQ multiplex PCR; TCRdb's copy has only in-frame clones and leaves some out. The data contain some 400,000 clones, more than 75% of them seen just once; the ten biggest clones take up about 1.2%. Sequencing input: peripheral blood. The receptors come from a human donor with acute or convalescent COVID-19. The donor label of this sample is uncertain. Both conserved end residues are part of each CDR3. The D gene is left open where the match is weak. Clone size, where shown, is once, few, many, or a class for clones that have expanded.

D gene,J gene,V gene,clone size,CDR3 DNA,CDR3 protein
-,TRBJ1-6,TRBV14,-,TGTGCCAGCAGCCAAGGGCCCTTTCCCCTCCACTTT,CASSQGPFPLHF
TRBD1,TRBJ1-1,TRBV2,-,TGTGCCAGCAGTGAATTGCAGGGACAGGTAACTGAAGCTTTCTTT,CASSELQGQVTEAFF
-,TRBJ1-1,TRBV9,-,TGTGCCAGCAGCGTAACTACAGGTAACACTGAAGCTTTCTTT,CASSVTTGNTEAFF
TRBD1,TRBJ1-1,TRBV5-4,-,TGTGCCAGCAGCACGATGGAGACCGCAGGGGGCACTGAAGCTTTCTTT,CASSTMETAGGTEAFF
-,TRBJ1-2,TRBV18,few,TGTGCCAGCTCACCAGCAAGCGCTAACTATGGCTACACCTTC,CASSPASANYGYTF
-,TRBJ1-5,TRBV28,-,TGTGCCAGCAGACCGACGGGTGGCAATCAGCCCCAGCATTTT,CASRPTGGNQPQHF
-,TRBJ1-1,TRBV6-5,-,TGTGCCAGCAGCTCTGGCGGGACGATACAAGGAGCTTTCTTT,CASSSGGTIQGAFF
-,TRBJ1-6,TRBV11-2,-,TGTGCCAGCAGCCCTCTACAGGGCGGCTCACCCCTCCACTTT,CASSPLQGGSPLHF
TRBD1,TRBJ1-5,TRBV29-1,-,TGCAGCGCTGGACAGGGGATCGATCAGCCCCAGCATTTT,CSAGQGIDQPQHF
-,TRBJ1-6,TRBV5-8,-,TGTGCCAGCAGCTTCAGGGGTTCATCTTCACCCCTCCACTTT,CASSFRGSSSPLHF
-,TRBJ1-2,TRBV4-1,-,TGCGCCAGCAGCCAAGCTTATAACTATGGCTACACCTTC,CASSQAYNYGYTF
TRBD2,TRBJ2-7,TRBV28,-,TGTGCCAGCAGTTTTACGGGGGGGCCCCACGAGCAGTACTTC,CASSFTGGPHEQYF
TRBD1,TRBJ2-3,TRBV12-5,-,TGTGCTAGTGGTTTGGTACGGGCCAGGGGGTCGGACACAGATACGCAGTATTTT,CASGLVRARGSDTDTQYF
-,TRBJ2-2,TRBV14,once,TGTGCCAGCAGCCCGGGACAAGTTAACACCGGGGAGCTGTTTTTT,CASSPGQVNTGELFF
-,TRBJ1-5,TRBV5-1,once,TGCGCCAGCAGCTTGGGGGGAGGCAATCAGCCCCAGCATTTT,CASSLGGGNQPQHF
-,TRBJ1-6,TRBV2,-,TGTGCCAGCACCCCCGACAGGTTAAATAATTCACCCCTCCACTTT,CASTPDRLNNSPLHF
-,TRBJ2-6,TRBV28,-,TGTGCCAGCAGTTTAACGTGGAGCTCTGGGGCCAACGTCCTGACTTTC,CASSLTWSSGANVLTF
TRBD2,TRBJ2-5,TRBV4-2,-,TGTGCCAGCAGCCAGGGTGGACTAGCGGGGGGCCAAGAGACCCAGTACTTC,CASSQGGLAGGQETQYF
-,TRBJ1-2,TRBV18,-,TGTGCCAGCTCACCTGGGCAGATCTATGGCTACACCTTC,CASSPGQIYGYTF
TRBD2,TRBJ2-2,TRBV6-4,-,TGTGCCAGCAGTCCAAAACTAGCGGGAGGGATCGCGAACACCGGGGAGCTGTTTTTT,CASSPKLAGGIANTGELFF
-,TRBJ2-7,TRBV11-2,-,TGTGCCAGCAGCTTAAATATCTACGAGCAGTACTTC,CASSLNIYEQYF